These T cell receptor beta chains were read from a single sample in a study of OX40 agonist ivuxolimab in advanced cancers. Method: immunoSEQ multiplex PCR; TCRdb's copy keeps in-frame clones and lacks some. The sample lists some 81,000 clones; approximately 82% were seen once. The sample in question was CD4+ or CD8+ T cells sorted from blood, obtained in a trial of the OX40 agonist ivuxolimab. All receptors come from an adult with an advanced solid tumor such as melanoma, head and neck, liver or kidney cancer. Both conserved end residues are part of each CDR3. The order of the fields is clone size, J gene, V gene, CDR3 length, D gene, CDR3 DNA, CDR3 protein. D genes are given only for firm matches. Expanded clones are given a class, and other clones once, few, many or no size at all.

-,TRBJ1-4,TRBV7-2,14,-,TGTGCCAGCAGCACCGGGATGAGAGGCGAAAAACTGTTTTTT,CASSTGMRGEKLFF
-,TRBJ2-3,TRBV25-1,14,TRBD2,TGTGCCAGCAGGGACGGGGGGGCCACAGATACGCAGTATTTT,CASRDGGATDTQYF
few,TRBJ1-1,TRBV5-6,15,-,TGTGCCAGCAGCTTGGGGGCGGGCGCGGGCACTGAAGCTTTCTTT,CASSLGAGAGTEAFF
few,TRBJ2-7,TRBV7-8,13,TRBD1,TGTGCCAGCAGCTTTGACAGGGGGCGGGAGCAGTACTTC,CASSFDRGREQYF
-,TRBJ2-5,TRBV5-1,16,-,TGCGCCAGCAGCTTGTACTCGAGACAGGCGGCGGAGACCCAGTACTTC,CASSLYSRQAAETQYF
-,TRBJ1-5,TRBV5-1,14,TRBD1,TGCGCCAGCAGCTCGGGACAGGACGGTCAGCCCCAGCATTTT,CASSSGQDGQPQHF
-,TRBJ2-7,TRBV18,15,TRBD1,TGTGCCAGCTCGCCCGGGACAGGGGCCTCCTACGAGCAGTACTTC,CASSPGTGASYEQYF
-,TRBJ1-2,TRBV7-9,13,-,TGTGCCAGCAGCTTAGTTGAGAACTATGGCTACACCTTC,CASSLVENYGYTF
-,TRBJ2-1,TRBV5-1,13,-,TGCGCCAGCAGACCGGGGACCTACAATGAGCAGTTCTTC,CASRPGTYNEQFF
-,TRBJ2-2,TRBV5-1,15,-,TGCGCCAGCAGCTTTCAGGCCGATCGGACCGGGGAGCTGTTTTTT,CASSFQADRTGELFF
-,TRBJ1-2,TRBV5-5,15,-,TGTGCCAGCAGCCCAGTGGCCGCCTCTAACTATGGCTACACCTTC,CASSPVAASNYGYTF
-,TRBJ2-1,TRBV12-5,16,-,TGTGCTAGTGGTTTGAAATTGGGCGGAACTTACAATGAGCAGTTCTTC,CASGLKLGGTYNEQFF
-,TRBJ2-2,TRBV6-5,15,-,TGTGCCAGCAGGGATAACACCCCGAACACCGGGGAGCTGTTTTTT,CASRDNTPNTGELFF
-,TRBJ2-7,TRBV11-3,14,TRBD2,TGTGCCAGCAAGACCGGACTAGCGGGAGCCGAGCAGTACTTC,CASKTGLAGAEQYF
-,TRBJ2-7,TRBV11-2,18,-,TGTGCCAGCAGCTCGATAAACCGGCTAAGGGGAACCGGTTACGAGCAGTACTTC,CASSSINRLRGTGYEQYF
-,TRBJ2-3,TRBV4-2,16,TRBD2,TGTGCCAGCAGCTCCAGCCTAGCGGTTAGCACAGATACGCAGTATTTT,CASSSSLAVSTDTQYF
-,TRBJ1-2,TRBV7-9,12,-,TGTGCCAGCAGCTCAGAGAATTATGGCTACACCTTC,CASSSENYGYTF
-,TRBJ2-1,TRBV18,13,-,TGTGCCAGCTTTGCCCTTGGGGGACATGAGCAGTTCTTC,CASFALGGHEQFF
once,TRBJ2-5,TRBV2,15,-,TGTGCCAGCACTCGAGGTCGGGGACAACAAGAGACCCAGTACTTC,CASTRGRGQQETQYF
-,TRBJ1-2,TRBV18,14,TRBD1,TGTGCCAGCTCAAGAGGACAGGGCGAGGCTGGCTACACCTTC,CASSRGQGEAGYTF
-,TRBJ2-5,TRBV9,14,-,TGTGCCAGCAGCGTAGCCCCAGGGAAAGAGACCCAGTACTTC,CASSVAPGKETQYF
few,TRBJ1-2,TRBV7-6,13,-,TGTGCCAGCAGCTCGGAGCTGGGGGCAGGCTACACCTTC,CASSSELGAGYTF
-,TRBJ1-5,TRBV27,17,TRBD1,TGTGCCAGCAGTTTAACCGGGACAGCCTATAGCAATCAGCCCCAGCATTTT,CASSLTGTAYSNQPQHF
-,TRBJ2-5,TRBV28,18,-,TGTGCCAGCAGTTTATGGGAGGGGGGGACTAACTACCAAGAGACCCAGTACTTC,CASSLWEGGTNYQETQYF
-,TRBJ2-7,TRBV7-2,15,TRBD1,TGTGCCAGCAGCTTCTCTTCGACAGGGGCCTACGAGCAGTACTTC,CASSFSSTGAYEQYF
-,TRBJ2-7,TRBV6-1,14,TRBD2,TGTGCCAGCAGTGTCGGCGGGGGGGGAATCGAGCAGTACTTC,CASSVGGGGIEQYF
-,TRBJ2-6,TRBV28,14,-,TGTGCCAGCATCCCTGGGGGGTTGACCAACGTCCTGACTTTC,CASIPGGLTNVLTF
-,TRBJ1-6,TRBV2,13,-,TGTGTCTCGATCCCCTTAGAGAATTCACCCCTCCACTTT,CVSIPLENSPLHF
-,TRBJ2-3,TRBV6-6,16,TRBD2,TGTGCCAGCAGTTACGGTCCCCGGGAGGTAATAGATACGCAGTATTTT,CASSYGPREVIDTQYF
-,TRBJ2-1,TRBV29-1,15,TRBD1,TGCAGCGGTCGACAGGGGGGAAGCTCCTACAATGAGCAGTTCTTC,CSGRQGGSSYNEQFF
few,TRBJ1-1,TRBV19,15,-,TGTGCCAGTAGTGGGACGTTACTCAGGGACACTGAAGCTTTCTTT,CASSGTLLRDTEAFF
few,TRBJ1-1,TRBV5-1,13,TRBD1,TGCGCCAGTTCCGGGACAGCGAACACTGAAGCTTTCTTT,CASSGTANTEAFF
-,TRBJ2-3,TRBV29-1,14,-,TGCAGCGGGGGGCGAGGTCAGGTATCAGATACGCAGTATTTT,CSGGRGQVSDTQYF
-,TRBJ2-1,TRBV15,17,-,TGTGCCACCAGCAGAGATCATAGTGGAGCCAACCGCAATGAGCAGTTCTTC,CATSRDHSGANRNEQFF
-,TRBJ2-5,TRBV5-1,12,-,TGCGCCAGCAGCCCGAATAGTGAGACCCAGTACTTC,CASSPNSETQYF
-,TRBJ2-3,TRBV10-1,12,-,TGCGCCAGCAGTTCTAAGGGGGATACGCAGTATTTT,CASSSKGDTQYF
-,TRBJ2-1,TRBV11-1,14,TRBD2,TGTGCCAGCAGTTTTGGACTAGCAGATAATGAGCAGTTCTTC,CASSFGLADNEQFF
-,TRBJ2-5,TRBV5-1,14,TRBD1,TGCGCCAGCAGCTTGGGACAGGGGCAAGAGACCCAGTACTTC,CASSLGQGQETQYF
-,TRBJ1-6,TRBV28,15,-,TGTGCCAGCACCCCGCAAGGCCTGGTGGGGTCACCCCTCCACTTT,CASTPQGLVGSPLHF
-,TRBJ1-5,TRBV5-8,15,-,TGTGCCAGCAGCTCAGAGGGAGAAGGCAATCAGCCCCAGCATTTT,CASSSEGEGNQPQHF
few,TRBJ2-7,TRBV10-3,17,TRBD1,TGTGCCATCAGTGAGTCGAAACTAGGGGGCGTGGAGCACGAGCAGTACTTC,CAISESKLGGVEHEQYF
-,TRBJ1-2,TRBV6-1,15,-,TGTGCCAGCAGTCTAACAGCCCCTTCTAACTATGGCTACACCTTC,CASSLTAPSNYGYTF
-,TRBJ1-2,TRBV19,16,-,TGTGCCAGTAGTCTCCCGGAGAGGGCCTTCTTGGATGGCTACACCTTC,CASSLPERAFLDGYTF
-,TRBJ2-3,TRBV5-1,16,TRBD1,TGCGCCAGCAGCCGGGCCGCAGGGGGCAACGCAGATACGCAGTATTTT,CASSRAAGGNADTQYF
-,TRBJ1-1,TRBV7-2,14,-,TGTGCCAGCAGCGTTCCGTCGGGCGGTTCTGAAGCTTTCTTT,CASSVPSGGSEAFF
-,TRBJ2-1,TRBV5-1,15,-,TGCGCCAGCAGCTTGTCTCCTAGCTCCTACAATGAGCAGTTCTTC,CASSLSPSSYNEQFF
-,TRBJ1-1,TRBV28,14,TRBD1,TGTGCCAGCAGTACGGGACAGGGATGGACTGAAGCTTTCTTT,CASSTGQGWTEAFF
-,TRBJ1-2,TRBV6-1,17,-,TGTGCCAGCAGTGAATGGAGTCGCCGGAGGATGGACTATGGCTACACCTTC,CASSEWSRRRMDYGYTF
-,TRBJ2-7,TRBV9,15,TRBD2,TGTGCCAGCAGCGTAGGTGATAGCGGGAGTTACGAGCAGTACTTC,CASSVGDSGSYEQYF
-,TRBJ2-7,TRBV27,13,-,TGTGCCAGCAGTTCCCCCCCAACCTACGAGCAGTACTTC,CASSSPPTYEQYF
-,TRBJ2-7,TRBV7-6,18,TRBD2,TGTGCCAGCACCGTATTATCCTTTTCTAGCGGAGAAGACTACGAGCAGTACTTC,CASTVLSFSSGEDYEQYF
few,TRBJ2-3,TRBV7-9,12,-,TGTGCCAGCAGCTTACCCCGAGATACGCAGTATTTT,CASSLPRDTQYF
few,TRBJ1-1,TRBV4-1,15,-,TGCGCCAGCAGCCAATGGGGCAGAATGAACACTGAAGCTTTCTTT,CASSQWGRMNTEAFF
-,TRBJ1-2,TRBV9,14,-,TGTGCCAGCAGCGCTAGCCCGTCCAGCTATGGCTACACCTTC,CASSASPSSYGYTF
once,TRBJ1-3,TRBV5-8,14,-,TGTGCCAGCAGCTTGCGTTTCTCCGGAAACACCATATATTTT,CASSLRFSGNTIYF
-,TRBJ2-1,TRBV2,13,TRBD2,TGTGCCAGCAAACGGGAGGGAAACAATGAGCAGTTCTTC,CASKREGNNEQFF
-,TRBJ2-1,TRBV6-5,11,-,TGTGCCAGTATGGATGTGAATGAGCAGTTCTTC,CASMDVNEQFF
-,TRBJ2-1,TRBV30,14,TRBD2,TGTGCCTGGAGCTCCCGCGGGAGTAACGCTGAGCAGTTCTTC,CAWSSRGSNAEQFF
once,TRBJ2-3,TRBV18,15,-,TGTGCCAGCTCACCACAAAACAGGGGCACAGATACGCAGTATTTT,CASSPQNRGTDTQYF